This T cell receptor beta chain was captured in a study of cytomegalovirus exposure and HLA in healthy donors. In regard to this clone: Its specificity is not known.

The CDR3 sequence is 14 residues long. V was clipped by 6 bases and J by 1 base, with 13 bases between them. CDR1 MNHNS and CDR2 SASEGT come from the germline V gene. The primer mix had 60 Vbeta and 13 Jbeta primers. The assay was immunoSEQ multiplex PCR, and TCRdb's table has in-frame clones only and misses some. The sample carries approximately 90,000 clones, about 85% recorded once. Study observations and caveats: According to the study, around 160 TCR beta chains were cytomegalovirus-associated. It was only CMV serostatus that was available as immune exposure information. Researchers reported in a later analysis that a missense DCLRE1C variant was tied to TCR beta V- and J-gene trimming.

Sequencing used PBMCs. V gene TRBV6-1 combines with J gene TRBJ2-7; no clear D. This TCR came from a man aged 35-49 years in good health and CMV-seropositive. The DNA of the CDR3 is TGTGCCAGCAGAGAAACACCGACTTCCTACGAGCAGTACTTC. This encodes CASRETPTSYEQYF.